A single sample is the source of the 15 T cell receptor beta chains below, sequenced in a study of control samples from healthy donors and cancer patients. Repertoires were generated with immunoSEQ multiplex PCR, while TCRdb's copy carries only in-frame clones and drops some. The sample contains tens of thousands of clones, nearly 85% of which appear only once. What was sequenced was blood. The source is a man between 60 and 70 years old in good health.

Concerning this clone: Other nucleotide sequences from this sample produce the same CDR3. The J gene is TRBJ2-7, the V gene TRBV6-5, with TRBD2 identical over 12 bases. Trimming at V came to 9 bases and at J to 6 bases, leaving 6 bases not matched to a gene. This CDR3 contains 13 residues. Germline V gene sequence: CDR1 MNHEY, CDR2 SVGAGI. The CDR3 here is CASRLAGVREQYF. The DNA of the CDR3 is TGTGCCAGTAGACTAGCGGGAGTTCGCGAGCAGTACTTC.

V usage is TRBV2 and J usage is TRBJ2-5; 13 positions match TRBD2. Trimming cost V 5 bases and J 1 base; bases outside gene matches: 10. This CDR3 spans 18 amino acids. Germline loops: CDR1 SNHLY, CDR2 FYNNEI. The CDR3 here is CASSTDRGLAGLQETQYF. The CDR3 DNA is TGTGCCAGCAGTACGGACAGGGGACTAGCGGGGCTCCAAGAGACCCAGTACTTC.

This chain joins TRBV25-1 and TRBJ1-1; no clear D gene. Trimming stripped 4 bases from V and 0 bases from J, with 6 bases between. The CDR3 is 13 residues long. CDR1 MGHDK and CDR2 SYGVNS come from the germline V gene. The CDR3 region is CASSATVNTEAFF. The CDR3 DNA reads TGTGCCAGCAGTGCGACGGTGAACACTGAAGCTTTCTTT. Combining the CDR3 with reference TRBV25-1 and TRBJ1-1 gives the whole variable domain EADIYQTPRYLVIGTGKKITLECSQTMGHDKMYWYQQDPGMELHLIHYSYGVNSTEKGDLSSESTVSRIRTEHFPLTLESARPSHTSQYLCASSATVNTEAFFGQGTRLTVV.

This clone has just one count. This chain uses TRBV28 with TRBJ1-6; TRBD1 is a possible D gene (5 bases). Per the germline V gene, CDR1 is MDHEN and CDR2 is SYDVKM. V shed 11 bases and J shed 9 bases, with 17 bases lying between them. This CDR3 comprises 13 residues. The CDR3 sequence is CAARDLVGSPLHF. CDR3 bases: TGTGCCGCCCGGGACCTGGTCGGTTCACCCCTCCACTTT.

This clone has just one count. The V gene is TRBV30, the J gene TRBJ2-2, with 9 bases aligning to TRBD2. The CDR3 is 16 residues long. Germline V gene lookup returns CDR1 GTSNPN and CDR2 SVGIG (reference sequence). The trim removed 5 bases at V and 2 bases at J, leaving 9 bases unmatched. The CDR3 reads CAWGIAGEINTGELFF. CDR3 sequence (DNA): TGTGCCTGGGGGATAGCGGGAGAGATCAACACCGGGGAGCTGTTTTTT.

The chain recombines TRBV24-1 with TRBJ2-2, with D possibly being TRBD1 (5 bases). The CDR3 length is 18 residues. Per the germline V gene, CDR1 is KGHDR and CDR2 is SFDVKD. V was clipped by 1 base and J by 2 bases, with 16 bases between them. The CDR3: CATSDFRVGAFNTGELFF. CDR3 coding DNA: TGTGCCACCAGTGATTTCAGGGTTGGGGCCTTCAACACCGGGGAGCTGTTTTTT.

The chain joins TRBV28 to TRBJ1-6, with 7 bases identical to TRBD1. The CDR3 totals 14 residues. Per the germline V gene, CDR1 is MDHEN and CDR2 is SYDVKM. The V segment lost 4 bases and the J segment 6 bases; nucleotides outside the gene matches: 3. CDR3 sequence (DNA): TGTGCCAGCAGTTGGGACAGAGCTAATTCACCCCTCCACTTT. It codes for CASSWDRANSPLHF.

The chain links TRBV18 to TRBJ2-2; 11 bases fit TRBD2. The CDR3 has 17 residues. Germline V gene sequence: CDR1 KGHSH, CDR2 LQKENI. Trimming removed 0 bases from V and 5 bases from J; junction bases left unmatched: 5. The CDR3 is CASSPPTSGRGTGELFF. The CDR3 DNA reads as TGTGCCAGCTCACCACCTACTAGCGGGAGAGGTACCGGGGAGCTGTTTTTT.

The chain carries TRBV9 and TRBJ2-3, with D unclear. V dropped 7 bases and J dropped 4 bases, with 10 bases sitting between them. The germline V gene encodes CDR1 SGDLS and CDR2 YYNGEE. The CDR3 length is 12 residues. CDR3: CASGAPPDTQYF. DNA of the CDR3: TGTGCCAGCGGAGCTCCCCCAGATACGCAGTATTTT. Together with reference TRBV9 and TRBJ2-3, the CDR3 gives the full variable domain: DSGVTQTPKHLITATGQRVTLRCSPRSGDLSVYWYQQSLDQGLQFLIQYYNGEERAKGNILERFSAQQFPDLHSELNLSSLELGDSALYFCASGAPPDTQYFGPGTRLTVL.

V gene TRBV7-2 combines with J gene TRBJ2-1; 13 bases are a match to TRBD2. Germline V gene sequence: CDR1 SGHTA, CDR2 FQGNSA. This CDR3 contains 14 residues. Trimming at V came to 8 bases and at J to 7 bases, leaving 5 bases not matched to a gene. The CDR3 spells CASGGTSGTNEQFF. In DNA, the CDR3 is TGTGCCAGCGGTGGGACTAGCGGGACAAATGAGCAGTTCTTC.

The genes are TRBV27 and TRBJ2-7; D not certain. The CDR3 has 16 amino acids. Germline values: CDR1 MNHEY, CDR2 SMNVEV (reference sequence). The V end lost 5 bases, the J end lost 2 bases, and 19 bases lay between the germline ends. CDR3 sequence: CASSPRPGSPTYEQYF. The CDR3 region has the DNA TGTGCCAGCAGTCCCCGACCCGGGTCCCCGACCTACGAGCAGTACTTC.

The chain recombines TRBV19 with TRBJ1-1, with 7 bases matching TRBD1. There are 15 residues in the CDR3. From germline, CDR1 is LNHDA and CDR2 SQIVND (reference sequence). The junction had 12 bases not matched to a gene; V was cut back by 8 bases and J by 3 bases. The CDR3: CASRSATGWDTEAFF. The CDR3 DNA reads TGTGCCAGTCGTTCAGCGACAGGGTGGGACACTGAAGCTTTCTTT.

The CDR3 DNA follows: TGTGCCAGCTCACCGAAGCACGGTAACACTGAAGCTTTCTTT. This sequence encodes CASSPKHGNTEAFF. The V call is TRBV18, the J call TRBJ1-1; no reliable D call. This CDR3 spans 14 amino acids. Trimming took off 3 bases at V and 2 bases at J, with 10 bases between the two ends. The germline gives CDR1 KGHSH, CDR2 LQKENI.

The J gene is TRBJ1-5, the V gene TRBV27, with 12 positions matching TRBD1. The CDR3 has 15 amino acids. J was trimmed by 5 bases and V by 5 bases; bases with no gene match: 4. Germline CDR1 is MNHEY and CDR2 is SMNVEV (reference sequence). CDR3 nucleotides: TGTGCCAGCAGTAGTGGGACAGGGGGCGATCAGCCCCAGCATTTT. Encoded protein: CASSSGTGGDQPQHF.

The chain recombines TRBV28 with TRBJ2-7, with 7 bases aligning to TRBD1. Germline CDR1 and CDR2: MDHEN and SYDVKM. J lost 0 bases, V lost 5 bases, and 13 bases had no gene match. This CDR3 contains 17 residues. CDR3 nucleotides: TGTGCCAGCAGTAGCAGCCCAAGGACAGGAACCTCCTACGAGCAGTACTTC. Amino acid sequence: CASSSSPRTGTSYEQYF.